Detailed here is one T cell receptor (beta chain). Antigen: not known. This specimen comes from a study of T cells expressing NK-cell markers. On the study more broadly: Seven sequenced donors out of eight were HCMV-seropositive, one seronegative. The study, taken as a whole, reports: The contribution of dominant NKG2C+ clonotypes to CD8+ T cells in about 6 donors was roughly 1.0-8%.

Generation of TCR beta cDNA was performed by 5'RACE template switching incorporating UMIs. With the 5' RACE reads reprocessed, TCRdb shows one record per CDR3 protein and no DNA. In total, the table holds about 260,000 distinct CDR3 sequences. The CDR3 loop spans 16 amino acids. The germline CDR1 and CDR2 sequences are SGHRS and YFSETQ. J is TRBJ2-1 and V is TRBV5-1; TCRdb indicates TRBD2, and absent DNA this call remains unverified. This TCR was recovered from a woman between 18 and 75 years old in good health. Material: blood T cells: a sorted CD56 or NKG2C T cell subset, CD4+ or CD8+ T cells, or bulk PBMC T cells (not recorded which). CDR3 sequence reads: CASSWTSGSTYNEQFF.